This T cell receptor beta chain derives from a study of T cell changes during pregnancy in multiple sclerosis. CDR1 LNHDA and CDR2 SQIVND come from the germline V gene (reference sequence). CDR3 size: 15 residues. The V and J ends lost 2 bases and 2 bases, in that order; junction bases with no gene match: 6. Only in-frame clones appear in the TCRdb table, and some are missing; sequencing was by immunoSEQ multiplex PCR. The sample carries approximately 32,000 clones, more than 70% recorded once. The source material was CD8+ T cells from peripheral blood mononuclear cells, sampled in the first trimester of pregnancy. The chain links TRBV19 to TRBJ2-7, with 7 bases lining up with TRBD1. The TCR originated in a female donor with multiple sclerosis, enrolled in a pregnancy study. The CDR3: CASSISGQSTYEQYF. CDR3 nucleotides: TGTGCCAGTAGTATATCGGGACAGTCTACCTACGAGCAGTACTTC.